This passage covers 31 T cell receptor beta chains from one sample sequenced in a study of CD8+CD57+ T cells in acquired aplastic anemia. Researchers used genomic DNA as the template to profile TCR beta VDJ and CDR3. One entry per CDR3 protein results from TCRdb running MiXCR on the reads. The sample gives some 240,000 distinct CDR3 sequences, 30% to 40% of which show up once; 0.95% to 1.3% is in the top ten. The sequencing input was sorted CD4+, CD8+, or CD8+CD57+ T cells (not recorded which) from PBMCs. Receptors were obtained from a human donor in good health, serving as a control.

At least ten counts were recorded for this clonotype. V is TRBV11-2 and J is TRBJ1-6; TRBD1 might be the D (5 bases). This CDR3 has 14 residues. CDR1 and CDR2 from the germline V gene are SGHAT and FQNNGV. The V end was cut by 4 bases, the J end by 3 bases, with 7 bases between. The chain's CDR3 is CASSSQGYNSPLHF. In DNA, the CDR3 is TGTGCCAGCAGCTCGCAGGGCTATAATTCACCCCTCCACTTT.

Points on this clonotype: This is likely a read error, given that the CDR3 carries no conserved phenylalanine or tryptophan at its end. It is unclear where the CDR3 begins or ends on the DNA, so no DNA is shown, and the CDR3 is as TCRdb lists it. The V call is TRBV10-3, the J call TRBJ1-1; the listed D gene, TRBD1, was not tested against the DNA. From germline, CDR1 is ENHRY and CDR2 SYGVKD. With termini counted, the CDR3 has 9 amino acids. The CDR3 region is CAISTCRGS.

The V call is TRBV25-1, the J call TRBJ2-7; 10 bases fit TRBD2. There are 16 residues in the CDR3. The J segment lost 4 bases and the V segment lost 4 bases, leaving 10 bases of the junction unmatched. The germline gives CDR1 MGHDK, CDR2 SYGVNS. The CDR3 spells CASSARGTSGVYEQYF. The CDR3 DNA is TGTGCCAGCAGTGCTAGAGGTACTAGCGGGGTGTACGAGCAGTACTTC.

This clonotype has ten or more counts. The chain combines TRBV6-1 with TRBJ2-7; a weak D match, TRBD1 (6 bases). CDR1 is MNHNS and CDR2 is SASEGT in the germline V gene. Trimming took 6 bases from V and 3 from J, leaving 12 bases between them. There are 13 residues in the CDR3. The CDR3 region has the DNA TGTGCCAGCAGCCGAGGACAGAACTACGAGCAGTACTTC. Translated, it gives CASSRGQNYEQYF.

This sequence joins TRBV19 and TRBJ1-5; D gene uncertain. V was cut by 3 bases and J by 5 bases, with 8 bases left in between. Germline CDR1 and CDR2: LNHDA and SQIVND (reference sequence). The CDR3 is 13 residues long. In DNA, the CDR3 is TGTGCCAGTAGTATTCCTGGGTATCAGCCCCAGCATTTT. This translates into CASSIPGYQPQHF.

The J gene is TRBJ1-1, the V gene TRBV11-2; D unresolved. V shed 5 bases and J shed 1 base, with 17 bases lying between them. The CDR3 spans 16 residues. Per the germline V gene, CDR1 is SGHAT and CDR2 is FQNNGV. CDR3 region: CASSPKGPTGNTEAFF. The DNA of the CDR3 is TGTGCCAGCAGCCCGAAAGGTCCGACGGGGAACACTGAAGCTTTCTTT.

The V call is TRBV29-1, the J call TRBJ1-2; 7 bases match TRBD1. CDR1 is SQVTM and CDR2 is ANQGSEA in the germline V gene. V gave up 6 bases and J gave up 4 bases; unmatched junction bases: 11. The CDR3 covers 14 residues. The CDR3 DNA sequence: TGCAGCGTCACGACAGGGATGGGGACCTATGGCTACACCTTC. Translation: CSVTTGMGTYGYTF.

V and J are TRBV7-2 and TRBJ2-7, with 8 nucleotides matching TRBD2. The V gene's germline CDR1 is SGHTA and CDR2 FQGNSA. The CDR3 is made up of 14 amino acids. With 3 bases clipped from V and 9 bases from J, the junction kept 10 bases outside the gene matches. CDR3: CASSFFGGVNTQYF. CDR3 nucleotides: TGTGCCAGCAGCTTTTTCGGGGGGGTTAATACGCAGTACTTC.

A remark on this clonotype: A much bigger clone sits one base away, suggesting this may be a read error. This rearrangement joins TRBV20-1 to TRBJ2-5; D remains unclear. The CDR3 sequence is 13 residues long. Germline V gene data show CDR1 as DFQATT and CDR2 as SNEGSKA (reference sequence). V dropped 8 bases and J dropped 2 bases, with 15 bases sitting between them. Written as DNA, the CDR3 is TGCAGTACTACAGTTCATAGACAAGAGACCCAGTACTTC. This codes for CSTTVHRQETQYF.

The gene calls are TRBV4-1 and TRBJ2-7; TRBD1 matches 7 bases. Germline CDR1 MGHRA, CDR2 YSYEKL. V lost 5 bases, J lost 4 bases, and 17 bases stayed unmatched. The CDR3 totals 17 residues. The CDR3 DNA reads TGCGCCAGCAGCGAAGGAGAACGGACAGGCGTAGGGTACGAGCAGTACTTC. Protein: CASSEGERTGVGYEQYF.

This clonotype was counted only a few times. Since a much larger clone is just one base distant, this may be a read error. The chain carries TRBV2 and TRBJ2-1; 8 nucleotides agree with TRBD1. The germline gives CDR1 SNHLY, CDR2 FYNNEI. CDR3 length: 16 residues. The CDR3 protein is CASSRDRSPDYNGQFF. The CDR3 nucleotides read TGTGCCAGCAGCCGGGACAGGTCTCCCGATTACAATGGGCAGTTCTTC.

This clonotype was found a few times. A clone one base away is much larger, so this may be a read error. The V gene is TRBV9, the J gene TRBJ2-7, with D possibly being TRBD1 (5 bases). The CDR3 has 14 residues. From germline, CDR1 is SGDLS and CDR2 YYNGEE. CDR3 sequence: CASSVEGAGYERYF. The CDR3, as DNA: TGTGCCAGCAGCGTAGAAGGGGCCGGCTACGAGCGGTACTTC.

This clonotype was observed many times. V gene TRBV10-1 combines with J gene TRBJ1-2; 7 nucleotides line up with TRBD1. J was trimmed by 4 bases and V by 5 bases; bases with no gene match: 4. The CDR3 sequence is 13 residues long. Looked up from germline, CDR1 is WNHNN and CDR2 is SYGVQD (reference sequence). DNA of the CDR3: TGCGCCAGCAGTCCACAGGGGTCCTATGGCTACACCTTC. Protein product: CASSPQGSYGYTF.

This clonotype was seen at least ten times. The CDR3 spells CASSPRDRVYTF. The DNA of the CDR3 is TGTGCCAGCAGTCCCCGGGACAGGGTCTACACCTTC. The chain employs TRBV12-3 or TRBV12-4 and TRBJ1-2; TRBD1 matches at 9 bases. With V trimmed by 5 bases and J by 10 bases, 5 bases remained unmatched. This CDR3 is 12 amino acids long.

The chain recombines TRBV5-6 with TRBJ2-7, with D possibly called TRBD1 or TRBD2 (5 bases each). The CDR3 is 12 residues long. V lost 0 bases to trimming and J lost 6 bases, with 7 bases between them. The germline CDR1 and CDR2 sequences are SGHDT and YYEEEE. The CDR3 DNA reads TGTGCCAGCAGCTTGGTGGGGACCGAGCAGTACTTC. Its protein product is CASSLVGTEQYF.

This clonotype was detected ten times or more. The rearrangement links TRBV24-1 to TRBJ1-2, with TRBD1 matching over 11 bases. Germline CDR1 reads KGHDR; CDR2 reads SFDVKD. V was clipped by 2 bases and J by 6 bases; unmatched bases: 4. The CDR3 length is 15 residues. The DNA for the CDR3 is TGTGCCACCAGTGATTCGGACAGGGGGCTTCATGGCTACACCTTC. Its translation: CATSDSDRGLHGYTF.

In this sample, this clonotype turned up many times. The chain joins TRBV7-2 to TRBJ2-3; D is unclear. This CDR3 region has 13 residues. V was shortened by 3 bases and J by 4 bases, with 8 bases between the two germline ends. In germline, CDR1 is SGHTA, CDR2 FQGNSA. The CDR3 bases are TGTGCCAGCAGCTTTTCCTCGTCAGATACGCAGTATTTT. This codes for CASSFSSSDTQYF.

Ten or more counts support this clonotype. This chain connects TRBV12-3 or TRBV12-4 to TRBJ1-3; 7 bases map to TRBD1. After removal of 8 bases from V and 8 bases from J, the junction contained 9 bases not matched to a gene. The CDR3 consists of 13 residues. In nucleotides, the CDR3 is TGTGCCAGCTCCGTTAGGGGGCAATACACCATATATTTT. Protein: CASSVRGQYTIYF.

This clonotype was seen only a few times. CDR3 sequence (DNA): TGCAGTGCTCCGGACAGGGTGATCCTTGGGGGTAACACAGATACGCAGTATTTT. Amino acid sequence: CSAPDRVILGGNTDTQYF. The genes are TRBV20-1 and TRBJ2-3, with TRBD1 matching over 8 bases. The CDR3 has 18 residues. The ends lost 5 bases at V and 2 bases at J; junction bases unmatched: 18. Germline CDR1 reads DFQATT; CDR2 reads SNEGSKA (reference sequence).

The table lists this clonotype with many counts. The chain recombines TRBV15 with TRBJ1-2; 8 nucleotides agree with TRBD1. This CDR3 is built from 17 residues. CDR1 and CDR2 from the germline V gene are LNHNV and YYDKDF (reference sequence). V dropped 3 bases and J dropped 0; count of bases not matched to a gene: 9. CDR3 residues: CATSSLGQGKTNYGYTF. The CDR3 DNA follows: TGTGCCACCAGCAGCCTCGGACAGGGTAAAACTAACTATGGCTACACCTTC.

This clonotype showed up many times. This chain uses TRBV19 with TRBJ1-5; D might be TRBD1 (6 bases). The V end was cut by 5 bases, the J end by 0 bases, with 14 bases between. The germline CDR1 and CDR2 sequences are LNHDA and SQIVND (reference sequence). The CDR3 loop spans 16 amino acids. CDR3 region: CASSVGQIYSNQPQHF. The DNA for the CDR3 is TGTGCCAGTAGTGTAGGACAGATATATAGCAATCAGCCCCAGCATTTT.

This clonotype was seen repeatedly, ten times or more. J is TRBJ2-1 and V is TRBV2; 12 positions match TRBD2. Germline CDR1 SNHLY, CDR2 FYNNEI. The V gene end was trimmed by 7 bases and the J gene end by 10 bases; junction bases not matched to a gene: 8. The CDR3 contains 14 residues. The CDR3 loop reads CASTSGRAIGEQFF. CDR3 coding DNA: TGTGCCAGCACTAGCGGGAGGGCCATAGGGGAGCAGTTCTTC. The full variable domain, completed using reference TRBV2 and TRBJ2-1, is EPEVTQTPSHQVTQMGQEVILRCVPISNHLYFYWYRQILGQKVEFLVSFYNNEISEKSEIFDDQFSVERPDGSNFTLKIRSTKLEDSAMYFCASTSGRAIGEQFFGPGTRLTVL.

This rearrangement joins TRBV2 to TRBJ1-5, with TRBD1 as a possible D gene (5 bases). The CDR3 sequence is 15 residues long. Germline V gene data show CDR1 as SNHLY and CDR2 as FYNNEI. V was cut by 7 bases and J by 4 bases, with 17 bases left in between. CDR3 protein: CASTPDTGGNQPQHF. The DNA of the CDR3 is TGTGCCAGCACTCCCGACACCGGGGGGAATCAGCCCCAGCATTTT.

This clonotype was observed a handful of times. This chain links TRBV4-1 with TRBJ2-7, with 9 bases lining up with TRBD1. The V segment lost 3 bases and the J segment 2 bases; nucleotides outside the gene matches: 2. CDR1 is MGHRA and CDR2 is YSYEKL in the germline V gene. CDR3 length: 14 residues. The CDR3 region has the DNA TGCGCCAGCAGCCAGACAGGGGGGGCCTACGAGCAGTACTTC. Amino acids: CASSQTGGAYEQYF.

This clonotype has at least ten counts. The chain recombines TRBV20-1 with TRBJ1-2; D not resolved. CDR1 is DFQATT, CDR2 SNEGSKA, per germline (reference sequence). CDR3 size: 13 residues. V lost 3 bases to trimming and J lost 4 bases, with 12 bases between them. In DNA form, the CDR3 reads TGCAGTGCTAGTCTTGTCCGGGGCTATGGCTACACCTTC. As protein: CSASLVRGYGYTF.

For this clonotype: A read error may be the cause here, since a much bigger clone is one base away. The chain is built from TRBV2 and TRBJ2-3, with D unclear. This CDR3 contains 14 residues. The germline V gene has CDR1 SNHLY and CDR2 FYNNEI. CDR3 region: CASSLVPSTDMQYF. The CDR3 DNA reads TGTGCCAGCAGTTTAGTCCCCAGCACAGATATGCAGTATTTT.

The chain joins TRBV4-2 to TRBJ2-1; 9 positions agree with TRBD1. Losses at the gene ends were 2 bases for V and 10 bases for J; bases not matched to a gene: 21. CDR1 is LGHNA, CDR2 YNFKEQ, per germline. The CDR3 extends over 19 amino acids. Here the CDR3 DNA reads TGTGCCAGCAGCCAACGGACAGGGGTGGTGGTCTGGTTTACACCCGAGCAGTTCTTC. Amino acid sequence: CASSQRTGVVVWFTPEQFF.

V and J are TRBV12-3 or TRBV12-4 and TRBJ2-7, with a possible D match to TRBD1 (6 bases). This CDR3 has 13 amino acids. V was cut by 6 bases and J by 2 bases, with 11 bases left in between. In DNA form, the CDR3 reads TGTGCCAGCAGACGGACAGAGACCTACGAGCAGTACTTC. Translated, it gives CASRRTETYEQYF.

This chain uses TRBV6-5 with TRBJ1-1; perhaps TRBD1 as D (5 bases). This CDR3 comprises 10 residues. V shed 6 bases and J shed 8 bases, with 7 bases lying between them. The germline V gene encodes CDR1 MNHEY and CDR2 SVGAGI. CDR3: CASRTEEAFF. CDR3 in DNA: TGTGCCAGCAGGACAGAAGAAGCTTTCTTT.

This clonotype has a count of ten or more. The chain has TRBV6-1 and TRBJ1-2, with D perhaps matching TRBD1 (5 bases). The V gene's germline CDR1 is MNHNS and CDR2 SASEGT. The CDR3 runs to 14 residues. Trimming took 7 bases from V and 4 from J, leaving 16 bases between them. The DNA for the CDR3 is TGTGCCAGCACCCGCCTGGCTGGGGCCTATGGCTACACCTTC. As protein: CASTRLAGAYGYTF.

This clonotype was picked up many times. The V gene is TRBV10-3, the J gene TRBJ2-7, with 9 bases that match TRBD1. Germline CDR1 ENHRY, CDR2 SYGVKD. The CDR3 length is 20 residues. V lost 4 bases, J lost 3 bases, and 22 bases stayed unmatched. For the CDR3, the DNA is TGTGCCATCAGTGGGATTAACCGGGACAGGGTAAAAGAAACGGGCTACGAGCAGTACTTC. Amino acids: CAISGINRDRVKETGYEQYF.